These T cell receptor beta chains were read from a single sample in a study of cytotoxic CD8 clonotypes in ibrutinib-treated CLL. Sequencing was performed with immunoSEQ multiplex PCR; in TCRdb, only in-frame clones are kept and a portion is missing. The sample contains about 140,000 clones, around 93% of which appear only once. Sequenced material: PBMCs, taken after 12 months of ibrutinib treatment. Receptors originate from a human donor with chronic lymphocytic leukemia. Both conserved end residues are part of each CDR3. Fields, in order: CDR3 protein, CDR3 DNA, clone size, J gene, V gene, D gene. D genes are given only for firm matches. Expanded clones get a size class; other rows say once, few or many, or leave the size out.

CDR3aa: CASIGRTLTDTQYF
CDR3nt: TGTGCCAGCATTGGGCGGACCCTCACAGATACGCAGTATTTT
abundance: .
j_gene: TRBJ2-3
v_gene: TRBV25-1
d_gene: .

CDR3aa: CASSAGSPNEQYF
CDR3nt: TGTGCCAGTAGTGCAGGGAGTCCTAACGAGCAGTACTTC
abundance: .
j_gene: TRBJ2-7
v_gene: TRBV19
d_gene: .

CDR3aa: CASSTQTSGIDEQFF
CDR3nt: TGTGCCAGTAGTACACAGACTAGCGGGATAGATGAGCAGTTCTTC
abundance: .
j_gene: TRBJ2-1
v_gene: TRBV19
d_gene: TRBD2

CDR3aa: CASSGTRPMVMNIQYF
CDR3nt: TGTGCCAGCAGCGGGACAAGGCCGATGGTGATGAACATTCAGTACTTC
abundance: .
j_gene: TRBJ2-4
v_gene: TRBV6-7
d_gene: .

CDR3aa: CASSPSGLPREQYF
CDR3nt: TGTGCCAGCAGCCCAAGCGGGCTACCGAGGGAGCAGTACTTC
abundance: .
j_gene: TRBJ2-7
v_gene: TRBV13
d_gene: .

CDR3aa: CASSGLNNEQFF
CDR3nt: TGTGCCAGCAGCGGACTGAACAATGAGCAGTTCTTC
abundance: .
j_gene: TRBJ2-1
v_gene: TRBV9
d_gene: .

CDR3aa: CAWSWGGTSGSSSDTQYF
CDR3nt: TGTGCCTGGAGTTGGGGGGGGACTAGCGGGAGTTCGTCAGATACGCAGTATTTT
abundance: .
j_gene: TRBJ2-3
v_gene: TRBV30
d_gene: TRBD2

CDR3aa: CASSIGVLAGDEQFF
CDR3nt: TGTGCCAGCAGTATAGGGGTCCTAGCGGGCGATGAGCAGTTCTTC
abundance: .
j_gene: TRBJ2-1
v_gene: TRBV27
d_gene: TRBD2

CDR3aa: CAAQGGAGLNTGELFF
CDR3nt: TGTGCCGCCCAGGGGGGAGCGGGGTTGAACACCGGGGAGCTGTTTTTT
abundance: .
j_gene: TRBJ2-2
v_gene: TRBV10-3
d_gene: .

CDR3aa: CASSRVGAGGIGNEQFF
CDR3nt: TGTGCCAGCAGCCGCGTGGGGGCGGGAGGCATTGGCAATGAGCAGTTCTTC
abundance: .
j_gene: TRBJ2-1
v_gene: TRBV27
d_gene: TRBD2

CDR3aa: CASSFANRDTDTQYF
CDR3nt: TGTGCCAGCAGCTTCGCTAACAGGGACACAGATACGCAGTATTTT
abundance: .
j_gene: TRBJ2-3
v_gene: TRBV5-5
d_gene: .

CDR3aa: CASSSTPGQINYGYTF
CDR3nt: TGTGCCAGCAGCTCTACTCCGGGACAGATTAACTATGGCTACACCTTC
abundance: .
j_gene: TRBJ1-2
v_gene: TRBV7-6
d_gene: TRBD1

CDR3aa: CASSQDRAGELFF
CDR3nt: TGCGCCAGCAGCCAAGATAGAGCCGGGGAGCTGTTTTTT
abundance: .
j_gene: TRBJ2-2
v_gene: TRBV4-3
d_gene: .

CDR3aa: CASSGLAGGSEQFF
CDR3nt: TGTGCCAGCAGTGGACTAGCGGGAGGTTCTGAGCAGTTCTTC
abundance: .
j_gene: TRBJ2-1
v_gene: TRBV6-5
d_gene: TRBD2

CDR3aa: CATSRESSGRGDTQYF
CDR3nt: TGTGCCACCAGCAGGGAATCTAGCGGCCGGGGGGATACGCAGTATTTT
abundance: .
j_gene: TRBJ2-3
v_gene: TRBV15
d_gene: TRBD2

CDR3aa: CASRGTGVGNTEAFF
CDR3nt: TGTGCCAGCAGAGGTACGGGGGTCGGGAACACTGAAGCTTTCTTT
abundance: once
j_gene: TRBJ1-1
v_gene: TRBV6-5
d_gene: .

CDR3aa: CASSLGESNMNEQFF
CDR3nt: TGTGCCAGCAGCCTCGGCGAATCGAATATGAATGAGCAGTTCTTC
abundance: .
j_gene: TRBJ2-1
v_gene: TRBV6-4
d_gene: .

CDR3aa: CASSERGPQHF
CDR3nt: TGTGCCAGCAGTGAAAGAGGGCCCCAGCATTTT
abundance: few
j_gene: TRBJ1-5
v_gene: TRBV2
d_gene: .

CDR3aa: CATGAPVGDTQYF
CDR3nt: TGTGCCACAGGGGCCCCGGTGGGAGATACGCAGTATTTT
abundance: .
j_gene: TRBJ2-3
v_gene: TRBV2
d_gene: .

CDR3aa: CASRGTRTYEQYF
CDR3nt: TGCGCCAGTCGTGGGACAAGAACCTACGAGCAGTACTTC
abundance: .
j_gene: TRBJ2-7
v_gene: TRBV5-1
d_gene: .

CDR3aa: CASPGLGYEQYF
CDR3nt: TGTGCCAGCCCCGGACTAGGCTACGAGCAGTACTTC
abundance: .
j_gene: TRBJ2-7
v_gene: TRBV2
d_gene: TRBD2

CDR3aa: CASSPGGGEYEQYF
CDR3nt: TGTGCCAGCAGTCCCGGTGGGGGCGAATACGAGCAGTACTTC
abundance: .
j_gene: TRBJ2-7
v_gene: TRBV11-3
d_gene: .

CDR3aa: CASSLDPGLNEQFF
CDR3nt: TGTGCCAGCAGCTTAGATCCCGGGCTTAATGAGCAGTTCTTC
abundance: .
j_gene: TRBJ2-1
v_gene: TRBV7-9
d_gene: .

CDR3aa: CASSESFWSAGLAGGEQYF
CDR3nt: TGCGCCAGCAGTGAGTCGTTTTGGAGCGCGGGACTAGCGGGAGGCGAGCAGTACTTC
abundance: .
j_gene: TRBJ2-7
v_gene: TRBV10-1
d_gene: TRBD2

CDR3aa: CASLAGTGQGEQYF
CDR3nt: TGCGCCAGCCTTGCCGGGACAGGGCAAGGCGAGCAGTACTTC
abundance: .
j_gene: TRBJ2-7
v_gene: TRBV5-1
d_gene: TRBD1

CDR3aa: CASSISGGETQYF
CDR3nt: TGTGCCAGTAGTATCTCCGGGGGGGAGACCCAGTACTTC
abundance: .
j_gene: TRBJ2-5
v_gene: TRBV19
d_gene: TRBD2

CDR3aa: CASSLQAGTAYGYTF
CDR3nt: TGTGCCAGCAGCCTACAAGCCGGGACGGCTTATGGCTACACCTTC
abundance: .
j_gene: TRBJ1-2
v_gene: TRBV11-1
d_gene: .

CDR3aa: CASSIPEGNTEAFF
CDR3nt: TGTGCCAGTAGTATCCCTGAGGGGAACACTGAAGCTTTCTTT
abundance: .
j_gene: TRBJ1-1
v_gene: TRBV19
d_gene: .

CDR3aa: CASSFLGEQPQHF
CDR3nt: TGTGCCAGCAGTTTTCTGGGAGAGCAGCCCCAGCATTTT
abundance: .
j_gene: TRBJ1-5
v_gene: TRBV28
d_gene: .

CDR3aa: CASSLPPGGGTEAFF
CDR3nt: TGTGCCAGCAGCTTACCCCCGGGAGGGGGGACTGAAGCTTTCTTT
abundance: .
j_gene: TRBJ1-1
v_gene: TRBV9
d_gene: .

CDR3aa: CASMGGASYEQYF
CDR3nt: TGTGCCAGCATGGGAGGGGCCAGCTACGAGCAGTACTTC
abundance: few
j_gene: TRBJ2-7
v_gene: TRBV27
d_gene: TRBD2

CDR3aa: CASSLQPGRNGNTIYF
CDR3nt: TGTGCCAGCAGCTTACAACCCGGGAGGAATGGAAACACCATATATTTT
abundance: .
j_gene: TRBJ1-3
v_gene: TRBV5-5
d_gene: .

CDR3aa: CASSPSQAWGTEAFF
CDR3nt: TGTGCCAGTAGTCCGTCACAGGCTTGGGGCACTGAAGCTTTCTTT
abundance: .
j_gene: TRBJ1-1
v_gene: TRBV19
d_gene: .

CDR3aa: CASSETSPDTQYF
CDR3nt: TGTGCCAGCAGCGAGACTAGCCCAGATACGCAGTATTTT
abundance: .
j_gene: TRBJ2-3
v_gene: TRBV9
d_gene: TRBD2

CDR3aa: CASSYTTTGIYEQYF
CDR3nt: TGTGCTAGCAGCTATACGACCACGGGGATATACGAGCAGTACTTC
abundance: .
j_gene: TRBJ2-7
v_gene: TRBV7-7
d_gene: .

CDR3aa: CASSLDLGVQETQYF
CDR3nt: TGTGCCAGCAGCTTAGACCTAGGGGTCCAAGAGACCCAGTACTTC
abundance: .
j_gene: TRBJ2-5
v_gene: TRBV11-2
d_gene: .

CDR3aa: CASSYSIVPTDTQYF
CDR3nt: TGTGCCAGCAGTTACTCGATCGTTCCCACAGATACGCAGTATTTT
abundance: .
j_gene: TRBJ2-3
v_gene: TRBV6-5
d_gene: .

CDR3aa: CSVEGIQGRGYNEQFF
CDR3nt: TGCAGCGTAGAGGGGATACAGGGTAGGGGGTACAATGAGCAGTTCTTC
abundance: .
j_gene: TRBJ2-1
v_gene: TRBV29-1
d_gene: .

CDR3aa: CASSPDGREYNEQFF
CDR3nt: TGTGCCAGCAGTCCGGACGGGAGGGAATACAATGAGCAGTTCTTC
abundance: .
j_gene: TRBJ2-1
v_gene: TRBV2
d_gene: TRBD2

CDR3aa: CATSRDRGQMETQYF
CDR3nt: TGTGCCACCAGCAGAGACAGGGGGCAAATGGAGACCCAGTACTTC
abundance: once
j_gene: TRBJ2-5
v_gene: TRBV15
d_gene: TRBD1